What follows are 10 T cell receptor beta chains derived from one specimen sequenced in a study of T-cell memory formation after mild COVID-19. From the 5' RACE reads, TCRdb called clonotypes with MiXCR, one entry per CDR3 protein. The table includes roughly 560,000 distinct CDR3 sequences, about a fifth detected once. What was sequenced was PBMCs or a T cell subset sorted from them (not recorded which). Every receptor here comes from an adult woman who had mild COVID-19 (a few samples of this study predate the infection). Cell type and time point are not known.

The J gene is TRBJ2-3, the V gene TRBV6-5; TRBD2 matches at 13 bases. After removal of 6 bases from V and 4 bases from J, the junction contained 16 bases not matched to a gene. The CDR3 runs to 19 residues. From germline, CDR1 is MNHEY and CDR2 SVGAGI. The CDR3 coding sequence is TGTGCCAGCAGCTGGACTAGCGGGAGTTTATCACTCACATCAGATACGCAGTATTTT. The encoded protein is CASSWTSGSLSLTSDTQYF.

This clonotype was counted many times. The genes are TRBV6-1 and TRBJ2-3; D is unresolved. V was cut by 11 bases and J by 1 base, with 19 bases left in between. CDR3 size: 15 residues. Germline CDR1 reads MNHNS; CDR2 reads SASEGT. The CDR3 is CAGRLSPAGTDTQYF. For the CDR3, the DNA is TGTGCCGGCCGACTGTCCCCGGCAGGCACAGATACGCAGTATTTT.

The chain employs TRBV9 and TRBJ1-1; 9 nucleotides match TRBD1. The germline CDR1 and CDR2 sequences are SGDLS and YYNGEE. The CDR3 has 17 amino acids. J lost 7 bases, V lost 0 bases, and 13 bases had no gene match. CDR3 sequence reads: CASSVVVTGGPWSEAFF. Written as DNA, the CDR3 is TGTGCCAGCAGCGTAGTCGTCACAGGGGGCCCCTGGAGTGAAGCTTTCTTT.

This clonotype has just a few counts. CDR3 sequence: CSVVVGDYNEQFF. CDR3 DNA: TGCAGCGTAGTGGTCGGGGACTACAATGAGCAGTTCTTC. The gene calls are TRBV29-1 and TRBJ2-1; perhaps TRBD2 as D (5 bases). CDR3 length: 13 amino acids. Per the germline V gene, CDR1 is SQVTM and CDR2 is ANQGSEA. The V end was cut by 6 bases, the J end by 3 bases, with 12 bases between.

This clonotype was found a few times. This chain connects TRBV7-2 to TRBJ2-7, with TRBD2 matching over 7 bases. This CDR3 is built from 13 residues. CDR1 is SGHTA, CDR2 FQGNSA, per germline. The V segment lost 3 bases and the J segment 6 bases; nucleotides outside the gene matches: 5. The CDR3 bases are TGTGCCAGCAGCTTCGGGGGGATGCGCGAGCAGTACTTC. This codes for CASSFGGMREQYF.

The CDR3 bases are TGTGCCATAAAGACTAGCTGGAACAATGAGCAGTTCTTC. Amino acids: CAIKTSWNNEQFF. This rearrangement joins TRBV25-1 to TRBJ2-1, with 7 positions matching TRBD2. The ends lost 10 bases at V and 5 bases at J; junction bases unmatched: 8. Per the germline V gene, CDR1 is MGHDK and CDR2 is SYGVNS. This CDR3 is 13 amino acids long.

This chain uses TRBV6-5 with TRBJ2-1; possible D gene TRBD2, 5 bases. The V end lost 2 bases, the J end lost 3 bases, and 8 bases lay between the germline ends. The CDR3 is 14 amino acids. Germline assignment: CDR1 MNHEY and CDR2 SVGAGI. DNA for the CDR3: TGTGCCAGCAGTTACGAGACTAACTACAATGAGCAGTTCTTC. It codes for CASSYETNYNEQFF.

The chain employs TRBV7-9 and TRBJ2-7; 9 bases map to TRBD2. CDR3 length: 12 amino acids. Germline V gene sequence: CDR1 SEHNR, CDR2 FQNEAQ (reference sequence). The V and J ends lost 6 bases and 4 bases, in that order; junction bases with no gene match: 1. CDR3 amino acids: CASRREGYEQYF. Here the CDR3 DNA reads TGTGCCAGCAGGCGGGAGGGATACGAGCAGTACTTC.

This clonotype was counted between two and nine times. The chain recombines TRBV3-1 with TRBJ1-1, with 8 bases aligning to TRBD1. The V and J ends lost 4 bases and 2 bases, in that order; junction bases with no gene match: 6. Germline V lookup: CDR1 LGHDT, CDR2 YNNKEL (reference sequence). The CDR3 is 15 residues long. Here the CDR3 DNA reads TGTGCCAGCAGCCGAGGGACAGGATTAAACACTGAAGCTTTCTTT. This translates into CASSRGTGLNTEAFF. The full variable domain, with the rest looked up from reference TRBV3-1 and TRBJ1-1, is DTAVSQTPKYLVTQMGNDKSIKCEQNLGHDTMYWYKQDSKKFLKIMFSYNNKELIINETVPNRFSPKSPDKAHLNLHINSLELGDSAVYFCASSRGTGLNTEAFFGQGTRLTVV.

V usage is TRBV20-1 and J usage is TRBJ2-1, with 7 bases lining up with TRBD2. The CDR3 has 15 residues. J was trimmed by 4 bases and V by 0 bases; bases with no gene match: 6. The V gene's germline CDR1 is DFQATT and CDR2 SNEGSKA (reference sequence). The CDR3, as DNA: TGCAGTGCTAGAGATGGGAGGGTATCTTACAATGAGCAGTTCTTC. Translation gives CSARDGRVSYNEQFF.